These 26 T cell receptor beta chains came from one sample sequenced in a study of blood T cell repertoires in COVID-19. Data came from immunoSEQ multiplex PCR; TCRdb stores just in-frame clones and leaves some out. The sample includes 150,000 to 200,000 clones, 65% to 90% of them seen just once. The sequencing sample was made of peripheral blood. These receptors came from a man aged 60 to 75 with acute or convalescent COVID-19.

J is TRBJ1-1 and V is TRBV5-1, with a tentative D call TRBD1 (6 bases). The V end was cut by 4 bases, the J end by 10 bases, with 26 bases between. CDR3 length equals 16 residues. The germline V gene has CDR1 SGHRS and CDR2 YFSETQ. The CDR3 DNA follows: TGCGCCAGCAGCGCAGGACAGAGCTTTCCCCTCCGCGGAGCTTTCTTT. Protein sequence: CASSAGQSFPLRGAFF.

The count of this clone is one. The CDR3 coding sequence is TGCAGCGCCAATAAGGACAGAAACACCGGGGAGCTGTTTTTT. It specifies CSANKDRNTGELFF. The V call is TRBV29-1, the J call TRBJ2-2; possible D gene TRBD1, 6 bases. Trimming removed 7 bases from V and 2 bases from J, with 14 bases in between. The CDR3 length is 14 residues. Germline CDR1 and CDR2: SQVTM and ANQGSEA.

This rearrangement joins TRBV27 to TRBJ1-6; possibly TRBD1 for D (5 bases). The CDR3 sequence is 15 residues long. CDR1 is MNHEY, CDR2 SMNVEV, per germline (reference sequence). Trimming removed 5 bases from V and 7 bases from J, with 15 bases in between. This CDR3 is CASSRQGDKNSPLHF. The CDR3 DNA follows: TGTGCCAGCAGTCGCCAAGGGGATAAGAATTCACCCCTCCACTTT.

The chain is built from TRBV5-1 and TRBJ2-1; TRBD1 is a possible D gene (5 bases). V gave up 0 bases and J gave up 7 bases, with 14 bases separating them. The CDR3 spans 15 residues. Germline V CDR1 and CDR2: SGHRS, YFSETQ. The CDR3 spells CASSLGVRDMNEQFF. Written as DNA, the CDR3 is TGCGCCAGCAGCTTGGGCGTCAGGGATATGAATGAGCAGTTCTTC.

The rearrangement links TRBV10-3 to TRBJ1-1, with D possibly being TRBD1 (5 bases). Deletions cut 3 bases from V and 5 bases from J, with 10 bases between. Germline CDR1 ENHRY, CDR2 SYGVKD. This CDR3 contains 13 residues. The CDR3 coding sequence is TGTGCCATCAGTGATCGGGGACTAACTGAAGCTTTCTTT. Translating it yields CAISDRGLTEAFF.

The chain couples TRBV18 to TRBJ1-1; TRBD1 agrees at 9 bases. This CDR3 is 15 amino acids long. The germline CDR1 and CDR2 sequences are KGHSH and LQKENI. Losses at the gene ends were 3 bases for V and 5 bases for J; bases not matched to a gene: 7. The CDR3 nucleotides are TGTGCCAGCTCACCGCAACAGGGGGCAGGAACTGAAGCTTTCTTT. It codes for CASSPQQGAGTEAFF.

V gene TRBV13 combines with J gene TRBJ1-3; D call uncertain. The V and J ends lost 1 base and 9 bases respectively, with 16 bases between them. The germline gives CDR1 PRHDT, CDR2 FYEKMQ (reference sequence). CDR3 size: 15 residues. CDR3 sequence (DNA): TGTGCCAGCAGCTTAGACAGTTTTCGAGCGGGCACCATATATTTT. It yields the protein CASSLDSFRAGTIYF.

The rearrangement links TRBV18 to TRBJ2-7; TRBD1 might be the D (6 bases). Germline V gene sequence: CDR1 KGHSH, CDR2 LQKENI. The CDR3 loop spans 11 amino acids. Trimming took off 8 bases at V and 2 bases at J, with 7 bases between the two ends. The CDR3 DNA reads as TGTGCCAGCGGGGGCCCCTACGAGCAGTACTTC. Translated, it gives CASGGPYEQYF.

The rearrangement links TRBV7-9 to TRBJ1-2; tentatively, D is TRBD1 (5 bases). The CDR3 extends over 14 amino acids. Trimming cost V 5 bases and J 10 bases, with 20 bases left between them. Per germline, CDR1 SEHNR and CDR2 FQNEAQ (reference sequence). CDR3 bases: TGTGCCAGCAGCCCACGTGACAGCTCGTTGCCCTACACCTTC. This encodes CASSPRDSSLPYTF.

This chain uses TRBV14 with TRBJ2-5, with 10 positions matching TRBD2. The CDR3 runs 16 residues. V was pared by 2 bases and J by 2 bases, with 5 bases of the junction left unmatched. Germline-derived CDR1 and CDR2 are SGHDN and FVKESK. The CDR3 sequence: CASSQQRTSGQETQYF. CDR3 DNA: TGTGCCAGCAGCCAACAACGGACTAGCGGACAAGAGACCCAGTACTTC.

V gene TRBV21-1 combines with J gene TRBJ2-3; the tabulated D call, TRBD2, remains unverified against the DNA. TRBV21-1 is a documented pseudogene. This CDR3 region has 16 residues. The CDR3 DNA sequence: TGTGCCAGCAGCCCCGAGGTTAGCGGAAGCACAGATACGCAGTATTTT. Residues: CASSPEVSGSTDTQYF.

This rearrangement joins TRBV27 to TRBJ1-2; 7 nucleotides match TRBD1. The ends lost 2 bases at V and 3 bases at J; junction bases unmatched: 3. The length of the CDR3 is 14 residues. Germline CDR1 reads MNHEY; CDR2 reads SMNVEV (reference sequence). The CDR3 spells CASSLTGAHYGYTF. DNA of the CDR3: TGTGCCAGCAGTTTAACAGGGGCGCACTATGGCTACACCTTC.

The genes are TRBV15 and TRBJ2-1; D perhaps matches TRBD1 (5 bases). This CDR3 is built from 16 residues. V shed 0 bases and J shed 0 bases, with 9 bases lying between them. Germline V lookup: CDR1 LNHNV, CDR2 YYDKDF (reference sequence). The CDR3 DNA reads as TGTGCCACCAGCAGAGACAGGGTTAGCTCCTACAATGAGCAGTTCTTC. This translates into CATSRDRVSSYNEQFF.

The gene calls are TRBV21-1 and TRBJ2-7; the tabulated D call, TRBD2, remains unverified against the DNA. TRBV21-1 is a pseudogene. This CDR3 region has 17 residues. CDR3: CASSNAQPTSFGEEQYF. As DNA, the CDR3 is TGTGCCAGCAGCAACGCCCAGCCGACTAGCTTCGGGGAGGAGCAGTACTTC.

This clone has more than one count but fewer than ten. Written as DNA, the CDR3 is TGTGCCCGCACGGGGGTCTGGACTAGCGGGAGTGGTGAGCAGTTCTTC. Translated: CARTGVWTSGSGEQFF. V gene TRBV2 combines with J gene TRBJ2-1; 13 bases are a match to TRBD2. This CDR3 is built from 16 residues. V dropped 11 bases and J dropped 9; count of bases not matched to a gene: 16. CDR1 is SNHLY, CDR2 FYNNEI, per germline. The variable domain in full, completed from reference TRBV2 and TRBJ2-1, reads EPEVTQTPSHQVTQMGQEVILRCVPISNHLYFYWYRQILGQKVEFLVSFYNNEISEKSEIFDDQFSVERPDGSNFTLKIRSTKLEDSAMYFCARTGVWTSGSGEQFFGPGTRLTVL.

This chain joins TRBV27 and TRBJ2-1, with TRBD2 matching 9 bases. The CDR3 has 14 residues. Unmatched junction bases numbered 5, after V lost 3 bases and J lost 8 bases. Germline assignment: CDR1 MNHEY and CDR2 SMNVEV (reference sequence). The CDR3 nucleotides read TGTGCCAGCAGTTTTGTTAGCGGGAGTTATGAGCAGTTCTTC. As protein: CASSFVSGSYEQFF.

As DNA, the CDR3 is TGTGCCAGCAGCCCGACAGGGGGAAGAACTGAAGCTTTCTTT. Protein product: CASSPTGGRTEAFF. The chain carries TRBV3-1 (or the pseudogene TRBV3-2) and TRBJ1-1, with 9 bases aligning to TRBD1. With V trimmed by 4 bases and J by 5 bases, 5 bases remained unmatched. Germline CDR1 LGHDT, CDR2 YNNKEL (reference sequence). This CDR3 spans 14 amino acids.

The genes are TRBV28 and TRBJ1-2; 7 bases line up with TRBD1. V lost 6 bases to trimming and J lost 2 bases; unmatched junction nucleotides: 6. Germline CDR1 and CDR2: MDHEN and SYDVKM. The CDR3 spans 14 residues. CDR3 nucleotides: TGTGCCAGCAGGTCACCAGGGGGGAACTATGGCTACACCTTC. Its translation: CASRSPGGNYGYTF.

Regarding this clone: Other DNA sequences within the sample encode an identical CDR3. The CDR3 sequence: CASSVDPGNYGYTF. DNA of the CDR3: TGTGCCAGCAGCGTAGACCCAGGAAACTATGGCTACACCTTC. The chain uses TRBV9 and TRBJ1-2; D unclear. The CDR3 is made up of 14 amino acids. The V end was cut by 0 bases, the J end by 2 bases, with 8 bases between. Germline loops: CDR1 SGDLS, CDR2 YYNGEE.

The chain combines TRBV9 with TRBJ1-6; perhaps TRBD1 as D (5 bases). V was pared by 2 bases and J by 8 bases, with 8 bases between. There are 13 residues in the CDR3. From germline, CDR1 is SGDLS and CDR2 YYNGEE. CDR3 in DNA: TGTGCCAGCAGCGTCAGGGTCGATTCACCCCTCCACTTT. Protein product: CASSVRVDSPLHF.

The rearrangement joins TRBV29-1 to TRBJ1-1; the D gene is possibly TRBD1 (5 bases). Germline lookup yields CDR1 SQVTM and CDR2 ANQGSEA. There are 13 residues in the CDR3. Trimming removed 4 bases from V and 1 base from J, with 10 bases in between. CDR3 coding DNA: TGCAGCGTTGGGGCAGGGCAGAACACTGAAGCTTTCTTT. It specifies CSVGAGQNTEAFF.

The rearrangement uses TRBV27 and TRBJ1-5; unclear D gene. Germline V CDR1 and CDR2: MNHEY, SMNVEV (reference sequence). V was shortened by 3 bases and J by 1 base, with 10 bases between the two germline ends. This CDR3 has 15 amino acids. CDR3 sequence (DNA): TGTGCCAGCAGTTTCTCTAGATTAAGCAATCAGCCCCAGCATTTT. Protein product: CASSFSRLSNQPQHF.

The chain has TRBV6-1 and TRBJ2-5; TRBD2 agrees at 11 bases. CDR3 length equals 18 residues. J lost 1 base, V lost 3 bases, and 10 bases had no gene match. Per germline, CDR1 MNHNS and CDR2 SASEGT. The CDR3: CASSDGFLAGGPQETQYF. CDR3 nucleotide sequence: TGTGCCAGCAGTGATGGGTTCCTAGCGGGAGGCCCCCAAGAGACCCAGTACTTC.

The CDR3 DNA reads TGCGCCAGCAGCCCTCTGACCGGGACAGCCAACTACGAGCAGTACTTC. Protein sequence: CASSPLTGTANYEQYF. This sequence joins TRBV5-1 and TRBJ2-7; TRBD1 aligns across 7 bases. V was clipped by 4 bases and J by 3 bases; unmatched bases: 13. Germline CDR1 is SGHRS and CDR2 is YFSETQ. This CDR3 spans 16 amino acids.

The V call is TRBV5-5, the J call TRBJ2-2; the D gene is possibly TRBD1 (5 bases). V was trimmed by 5 bases and J by 1 base, leaving 9 bases between them. Germline V CDR1 and CDR2: SGHKS, YYEKEE (reference sequence). This CDR3 region has 14 residues. The CDR3 DNA sequence: TGTGCCAGCAGTCTCACAGGGAACACCGGGGAGCTGTTTTTT. Amino acid sequence: CASSLTGNTGELFF.

This clone was picked up a small number of times. The chain is built from TRBV18 and TRBJ2-3, with D unclear. Germline V gene lookup returns CDR1 KGHSH and CDR2 LQKENI. This CDR3 has 13 amino acids. V was pared by 0 bases and J by 2 bases, with 3 bases between. CDR3 sequence reads: CASSPPFTDTQYF. In DNA, the CDR3 is TGTGCCAGCTCACCACCCTTCACAGATACGCAGTATTTT.